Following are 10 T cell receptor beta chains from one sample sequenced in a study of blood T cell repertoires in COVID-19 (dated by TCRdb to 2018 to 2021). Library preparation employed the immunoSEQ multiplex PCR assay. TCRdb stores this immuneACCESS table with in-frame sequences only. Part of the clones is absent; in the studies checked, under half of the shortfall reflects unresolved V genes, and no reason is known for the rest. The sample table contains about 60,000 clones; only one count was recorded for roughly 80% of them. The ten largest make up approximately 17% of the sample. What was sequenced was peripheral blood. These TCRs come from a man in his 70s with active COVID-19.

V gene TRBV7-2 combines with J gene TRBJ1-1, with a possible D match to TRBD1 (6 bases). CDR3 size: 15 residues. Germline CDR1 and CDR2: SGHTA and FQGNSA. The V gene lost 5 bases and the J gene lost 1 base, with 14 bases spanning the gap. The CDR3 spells CASSPIQGKNTEAFF. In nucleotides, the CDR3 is TGTGCCAGCAGCCCGATACAGGGAAAGAACACTGAAGCTTTCTTT.

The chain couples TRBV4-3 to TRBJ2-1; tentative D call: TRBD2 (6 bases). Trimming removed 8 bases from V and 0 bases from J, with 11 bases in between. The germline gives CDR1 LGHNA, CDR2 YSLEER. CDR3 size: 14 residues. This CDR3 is CASRAGYSYNEQFF. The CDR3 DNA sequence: TGCGCCAGCCGTGCGGGATACTCCTACAATGAGCAGTTCTTC.

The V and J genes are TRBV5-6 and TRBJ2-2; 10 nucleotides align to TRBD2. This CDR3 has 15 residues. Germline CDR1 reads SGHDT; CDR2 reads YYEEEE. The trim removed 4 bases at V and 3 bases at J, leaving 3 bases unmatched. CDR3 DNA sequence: TGTGCCAGCAGCCAAGGACTAGCGGACACCGGGGAGCTGTTTTTT. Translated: CASSQGLADTGELFF.

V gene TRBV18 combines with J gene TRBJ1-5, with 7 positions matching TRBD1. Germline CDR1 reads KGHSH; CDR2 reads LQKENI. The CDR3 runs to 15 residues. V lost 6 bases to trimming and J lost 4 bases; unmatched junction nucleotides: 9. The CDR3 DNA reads TGTGCCAGCTCCCCGGCCGGGACAGCAAATCAGCCCCAGCATTTT. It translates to CASSPAGTANQPQHF.

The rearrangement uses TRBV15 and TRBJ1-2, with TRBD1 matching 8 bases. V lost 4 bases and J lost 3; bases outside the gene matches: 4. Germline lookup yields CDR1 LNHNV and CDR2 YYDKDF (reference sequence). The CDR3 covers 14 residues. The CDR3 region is CATSTPGQDYGYTF. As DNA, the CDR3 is TGTGCCACCAGCACACCGGGACAGGACTATGGCTACACCTTC.

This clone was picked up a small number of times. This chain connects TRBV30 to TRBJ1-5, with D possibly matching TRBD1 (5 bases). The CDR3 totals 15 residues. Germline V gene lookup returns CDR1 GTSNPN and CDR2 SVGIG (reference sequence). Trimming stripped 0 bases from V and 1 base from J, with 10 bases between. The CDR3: CAWSVKSGSNQPQHF. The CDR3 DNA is TGTGCCTGGAGTGTAAAGTCAGGGAGCAATCAGCCCCAGCATTTT.

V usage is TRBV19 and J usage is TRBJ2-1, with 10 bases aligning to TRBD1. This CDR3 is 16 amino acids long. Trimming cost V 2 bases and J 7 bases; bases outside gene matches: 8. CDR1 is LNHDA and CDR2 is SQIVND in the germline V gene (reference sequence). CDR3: CASSIMWTGGGNEQFF. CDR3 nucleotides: TGTGCCAGTAGTATAATGTGGACAGGGGGAGGGAATGAGCAGTTCTTC.

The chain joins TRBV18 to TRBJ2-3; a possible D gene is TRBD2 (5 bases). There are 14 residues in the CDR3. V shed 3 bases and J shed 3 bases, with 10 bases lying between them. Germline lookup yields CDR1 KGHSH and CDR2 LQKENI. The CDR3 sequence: CASSPAAGTDTQYF. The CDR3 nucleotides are TGTGCCAGCTCACCTGCCGCGGGTACAGATACGCAGTATTTT. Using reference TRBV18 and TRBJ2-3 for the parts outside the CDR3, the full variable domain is NAGVMQNPRHLVRRRGQEARLRCSPMKGHSHVYWYRQLPEEGLKFMVYLQKENIIDESGMPKERFSAEFPKEGPSILRIQQVVRGDSAAYFCASSPAAGTDTQYFGPGTRLTVL.

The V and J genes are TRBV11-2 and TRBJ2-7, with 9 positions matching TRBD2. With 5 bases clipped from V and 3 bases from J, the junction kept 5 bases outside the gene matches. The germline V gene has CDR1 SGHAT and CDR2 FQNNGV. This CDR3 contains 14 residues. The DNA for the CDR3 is TGTGCCAGCAGCGCCAGACTAGCGGACTACGAGCAGTACTTC. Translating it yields CASSARLADYEQYF.

CDR3 in amino acids: CATSPGGTDTQYF. In DNA, the CDR3 is TGTGCCACCTCCCCGGGGGGCACAGATACGCAGTATTTT. The chain uses TRBV24-1 and TRBJ2-3, with TRBD2 as a possible D gene (6 bases). CDR1 is KGHDR, CDR2 SFDVKD, per germline. The V and J ends lost 9 bases and 1 base respectively, with 10 bases between them. CDR3 size: 13 residues.